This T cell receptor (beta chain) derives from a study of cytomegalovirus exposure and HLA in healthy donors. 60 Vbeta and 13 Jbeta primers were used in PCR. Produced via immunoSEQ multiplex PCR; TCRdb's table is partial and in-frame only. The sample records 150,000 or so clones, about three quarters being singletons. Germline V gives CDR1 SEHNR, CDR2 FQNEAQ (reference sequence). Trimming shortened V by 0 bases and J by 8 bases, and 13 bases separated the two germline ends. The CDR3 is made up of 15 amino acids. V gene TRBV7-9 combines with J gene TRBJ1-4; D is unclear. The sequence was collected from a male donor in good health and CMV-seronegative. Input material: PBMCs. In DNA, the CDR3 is TGTGCCAGCAGCTTAGCTTCGACTCTCGGCGAAAAACTGTTTTTT. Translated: CASSLASTLGEKLFF. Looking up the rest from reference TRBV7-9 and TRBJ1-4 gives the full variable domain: DTGVSQNPRHKITKRGQNVTFRCDPISEHNRLYWYRQTLGQGPEFLTYFQNEAQLEKSRLLSDRFSAERPKGSFSTLEIQRTEQGDSAMYLCASSLASTLGEKLFFGSGTQLSVL.